This passage covers 3 T cell receptor beta chains from one sample sequenced in a study of beta chain features in type 1 diabetes. Findings of the study overall: Among all four CD4+ subsets, Type 1 diabetes patients had TCRB CDR3s that were moderately but significantly shorter.

Their target antigens are unknown. Every isolated RNA sample was fully reverse transcribed, so sequencing captured expressed TCRB transcripts. TCRdb's copy holds only in-frame clones and misses some; the assay was immunoSEQ multiplex PCR. The sample records 550,000 to 850,000 clones, over 10% being singletons. Input material: naive CD4+ T cells from blood. These receptors all stem from a man younger than 30 with type 1 diabetes.

The gene calls are TRBV30 and TRBJ2-3; 7 bases agree with TRBD2. The CDR3 extends over 15 amino acids. Germline V gene sequence: CDR1 GTSNPN, CDR2 SVGIG (reference sequence). The ends lost 5 bases at V and 0 bases at J; junction bases unmatched: 8. For the CDR3, the DNA is TGTGCCTGGGGACGGGGAGGGCTTAGCACAGATACGCAGTATTTT. Protein sequence: CAWGRGGLSTDTQYF.

A few counts support this clone. This sample also contains other DNA sequences that code for the same CDR3. The V gene is TRBV7-9, the J gene TRBJ2-5; no clear D. The V gene lost 5 bases and the J gene lost 4 bases, with 2 bases spanning the gap. CDR1 and CDR2 (germline): SEHNR, FQNEAQ (reference sequence). The CDR3 spans 10 residues. The DNA for the CDR3 is TGTGCCAGCAGCCTAGAGACCCAGTACTTC. Translated: CASSLETQYF.

The count of this clone is one. The chain is built from TRBV4-1 and TRBJ1-5; TRBD1 is a possible D gene (5 bases). The CDR3 length is 15 residues. Trimming stripped 1 base from V and 11 bases from J, with 18 bases between. Germline CDR1 MGHRA, CDR2 YSYEKL. The CDR3 reads CASSQAEGARAAQHF. In DNA form, the CDR3 reads TGCGCCAGCAGCCAAGCGGAAGGGGCTCGGGCGGCCCAGCATTTT.